The 29 T cell receptor beta chains below come from one sample, sequenced in a study. MiXCR, applied by TCRdb to the RT-PCR reads, yields one record per CDR3 protein. The repertoire holds about 680,000 distinct CDR3 sequences, 11% to 15% seen once, with about 3.9% in the top ten. The sample was memory CD4+ T cells from blood. These receptors were collected from a female donor in good health, serving as a healthy control.

This clonotype was picked up many times. The chain uses TRBV10-3 and TRBJ2-1; D gene uncertain. From germline, CDR1 is ENHRY and CDR2 SYGVKD. Trimming took 7 bases from V and 4 from J, leaving 5 bases between them. This CDR3 is built from 11 residues. CDR3: CAIIRYNEQFF. The CDR3 DNA follows: TGTGCCATCATTCGATACAATGAGCAGTTCTTC.

This clonotype was seen ten or more times. V and J are TRBV29-1 and TRBJ2-2, with unresolved D. V was shortened by 6 bases and J by 4 bases, with 12 bases between the two germline ends. The CDR3 totals 13 residues. Germline V gene lookup returns CDR1 SQVTM and CDR2 ANQGSEA. The CDR3 reads CSVGRATTGELFF. The DNA for the CDR3 is TGCAGCGTCGGAAGGGCCACCACCGGGGAGCTGTTTTTT.

The chain is built from TRBV5-8 and TRBJ2-2; perhaps TRBD1 as D (5 bases). Trimming left V 3 bases short and J 4 bases short, with 16 bases between. Germline CDR1 SGHTS, CDR2 YDEGEE. This CDR3 has 16 residues. DNA of the CDR3: TGTGCCAGCAGCTCCCGGACATCTACATCCACCGGGGAGCTGTTTTTT. Its protein product is CASSSRTSTSTGELFF.

CDR3 nucleotides: TGTGCCAGCAGCTACAGACAGGGAAGAAACATTCAGTACTTC. This translates into CASSYRQGRNIQYF. J is TRBJ2-4 and V is TRBV7-2, with TRBD1 identical over 7 bases. The V and J ends lost 4 bases and 6 bases, in that order; junction bases with no gene match: 6. Per germline, CDR1 SGHTA and CDR2 FQGNSA. CDR3 length: 14 amino acids.

This clonotype turned up a few times. This sequence joins TRBV5-1 and TRBJ1-4, with 11 bases fitting TRBD1. Germline trimming cut 5 bases from V and 8 bases from J; bases unmatched to any gene: 8. CDR1 is SGHRS, CDR2 YFSETQ, per germline. This CDR3 has 15 residues. The DNA for the CDR3 is TGCGCCAGCAGGGACGGGACAGGGGGGAAAGAAAAACTGTTTTTT. It yields the protein CASRDGTGGKEKLFF.

The rearrangement links TRBV9 to TRBJ2-1; unclear D gene. The CDR3 is 15 residues long. V was clipped by 4 bases and J by 4 bases, with 15 bases between them. The germline V gene encodes CDR1 SGDLS and CDR2 YYNGEE. For the CDR3, the DNA is TGTGCCAGCAGCTTAGGTGTACCCGGGTACAATGAGCAGTTCTTC. Its protein product is CASSLGVPGYNEQFF.

The sample holds a few counts of this clonotype. J is TRBJ1-2 and V is TRBV20-1; D gene ambiguous. The CDR3 has 12 residues. V shed 5 bases and J shed 4 bases, with 11 bases lying between them. Germline CDR1 DFQATT, CDR2 SNEGSKA (reference sequence). The DNA for the CDR3 is TGCAGTGCTGAGGACTCAGGCTATGGCTACACCTTC. Translating it yields CSAEDSGYGYTF.

This clonotype was detected ten times or more. The chain employs TRBV28 and TRBJ2-5; 8 positions match TRBD1. V was pared by 4 bases and J by 7 bases, with 14 bases of the junction left unmatched. This CDR3 has 16 residues. CDR1 is MDHEN, CDR2 SYDVKM, per germline. CDR3 sequence: CASSSPLDRAYVTQYF. The CDR3 DNA follows: TGTGCCAGCAGTTCCCCCTTGGACAGGGCTTATGTGACCCAGTACTTC.

In regard to this clonotype: This is likely a read error, given that the CDR3 carries no conserved phenylalanine or tryptophan at its end. This CDR3 reads CASSLPADVNNEQFL. In DNA, the CDR3 is TGCGCCAGCAGCCTTCCAGCAGACGTCAACAATGAGCAGTTCCTC. The chain joins TRBV4-1 to TRBJ2-1; D call uncertain. Trimming cost V 4 bases and J 5 bases, with 15 bases left between them. This CDR3 is 15 amino acids long. Germline V lookup: CDR1 MGHRA, CDR2 YSYEKL.

The sample holds many counts of this clonotype. The chain has TRBV6-1 and TRBJ2-1; 7 nucleotides align to TRBD2. The ends lost 0 bases at V and 4 bases at J; junction bases unmatched: 0. CDR1 and CDR2 (germline): MNHNS, SASEGT. The CDR3 runs to 14 residues. This chain's CDR3 is CASSEAGGYNEQFF. CDR3 DNA: TGTGCCAGCAGTGAAGCGGGAGGGTACAATGAGCAGTTCTTC.

This clonotype was seen repeatedly, ten times or more. This chain joins TRBV7-3 and TRBJ2-3; 8 bases agree with TRBD1. CDR3 size: 15 residues. Germline V gene data show CDR1 as SGHTA and CDR2 as FQGTGA. V trimming: 5 bases; J trimming: 2 bases; junction bases outside the gene matches: 6. This CDR3 reads CASSPRTGSTDTQYF. The DNA of the CDR3 is TGTGCCAGCAGCCCACGGACAGGGTCCACAGATACGCAGTATTTT.

In regard to this clonotype: One end of the junction fails to match germline, which may point to a read error. J is TRBJ1-2 and V is TRBV7-9; D is unresolved. Germline assignment: CDR1 SEHNR and CDR2 FQNEAQ (reference sequence). CDR3 length: 12 residues. The CDR3 sequence: CASSYRNDGYTF. The CDR3 bases are TGTGCCAGCAGCTATCGTAACGATGGCTACACCTTC.

This clonotype was counted many times. The genes are TRBV29-1 and TRBJ1-1, with D possibly matching TRBD1 (5 bases). This CDR3 is 14 amino acids long. CDR1 and CDR2 from the germline V gene are SQVTM and ANQGSEA. The ends were cut back, 7 bases at V and 3 bases at J, with 18 bases in the middle. The CDR3 here is CSGAGATFHTEAFF. The CDR3 coding sequence is TGCAGCGGGGCCGGGGCCACATTTCACACTGAAGCTTTCTTT.

The sample holds many counts of this clonotype. The rearrangement links TRBV5-1 to TRBJ2-7, with a weak D call TRBD1 (5 bases). Trimming cost V 0 bases and J 6 bases, with 16 bases left between them. The germline gives CDR1 SGHRS, CDR2 YFSETQ. CDR3 length equals 15 residues. CDR3 sequence reads: CASSLAGAGYTEQYF. The CDR3, as DNA: TGCGCCAGCAGCTTGGCCGGTGCAGGGTATACCGAGCAGTACTTC.

There are many counts of this clonotype. The chain employs TRBV29-1 and TRBJ2-1; TRBD1 matches 8 bases. Unmatched junction bases numbered 13, after V lost 6 bases and J lost 12 bases. Germline V gives CDR1 SQVTM, CDR2 ANQGSEA. This CDR3 comprises 13 residues. The CDR3 DNA follows: TGCAGCGTCGGAGGAGGGACAGGCCGAAGGCAGTTCTTC. This translates into CSVGGGTGRRQFF.

This clonotype occurred many times. The chain couples TRBV2 to TRBJ2-2, with 7 bases that match TRBD1. Germline V gives CDR1 SNHLY, CDR2 FYNNEI. The CDR3 spans 13 residues. Trimming at V came to 6 bases and at J to 6 bases, leaving 4 bases not matched to a gene. The CDR3 spells CASSYTGAGELFF. The CDR3 region has the DNA TGTGCCAGCAGCTATACAGGGGCCGGGGAGCTGTTTTTT. Based on the CDR3 plus reference TRBV2 and TRBJ2-2, the full variable domain is EPEVTQTPSHQVTQMGQEVILRCVPISNHLYFYWYRQILGQKVEFLVSFYNNEISEKSEIFDDQFSVERPDGSNFTLKIRSTKLEDSAMYFCASSYTGAGELFFGEGSRLTVL.

The rearrangement links TRBV20-1 to TRBJ2-3; possible D gene TRBD2, 6 bases. The CDR3 extends over 13 amino acids. Per the germline V gene, CDR1 is DFQATT and CDR2 is SNEGSKA (reference sequence). The V end was cut by 7 bases, the J end by 1 base, with 12 bases between. CDR3 in DNA: TGCAGTGAGGAGGGGCGTGGCACAGATACGCAGTATTTT. Its protein product is CSEEGRGTDTQYF.

This clonotype was counted many times. V usage is TRBV7-2 and J usage is TRBJ2-3; 9 nucleotides align to TRBD2. The CDR3 consists of 14 residues. Unmatched junction bases numbered 7, after V lost 3 bases and J lost 9 bases. The germline V gene encodes CDR1 SGHTA and CDR2 FQGNSA. The CDR3 DNA is TGTGCCAGCAGCTTTGCGGGAGGGCTTTACACGCAGTATTTT. Encoded protein: CASSFAGGLYTQYF.

This clonotype was detected only a few times. The chain couples TRBV20-1 to TRBJ2-5; D is undetermined. Germline CDR1 is DFQATT and CDR2 is SNEGSKA (reference sequence). Trimming removed 6 bases from V and 5 bases from J, with 10 bases in between. The CDR3 contains 11 residues. The CDR3 DNA follows: TGCAGTGCCCTACTCCGGGAGACCCAGTACTTC. Translation gives CSALLRETQYF.

This clonotype was counted a few times. V and J are TRBV20-1 and TRBJ2-1, with D maybe TRBD2 (6 bases). The germline V and J ends were trimmed by 2 bases and 3 bases, with 14 bases remaining between them. Germline assignment: CDR1 DFQATT and CDR2 SNEGSKA (reference sequence). This CDR3 spans 15 amino acids. CDR3: CSARHPGLDYNEQFF. The CDR3 DNA is TGCAGTGCTAGACACCCGGGACTGGACTACAATGAGCAGTTCTTC.

A few counts support this clonotype. The chain combines TRBV4-3 with TRBJ2-3; 7 bases align to TRBD1. V lost 3 bases and J lost 5; bases outside the gene matches: 17. Germline lookup yields CDR1 LGHNA and CDR2 YSLEER. The CDR3 consists of 18 residues. The CDR3 DNA sequence: TGCGCCAGCAGCCACCCTAGAGGACAGGAGAGGGCCAGAGATACGCAGTATTTT. Its protein product is CASSHPRGQERARDTQYF.

The table lists this clonotype with many counts. The chain's CDR3 is CASARSSYEQYF. The CDR3 DNA is TGTGCCAGCGCCAGATCCTCTTACGAGCAGTACTTC. The J gene is TRBJ2-7, the V gene TRBV27; the D is unclear. V lost 8 bases to trimming and J lost 4 bases, with 12 bases between them. From germline, CDR1 is MNHEY and CDR2 SMNVEV (reference sequence). CDR3 length equals 12 residues.

This clonotype was counted many times. The chain carries TRBV29-1 and TRBJ2-6; 7 bases align to TRBD1. This CDR3 contains 15 residues. In germline, CDR1 is SQVTM, CDR2 ANQGSEA. The junction had 3 bases not matched to a gene; V was cut back by 4 bases and J by 0 bases. Written as DNA, the CDR3 is TGCAGCGTTGGGACAGGAAACTCTGGGGCCAACGTCCTGACTTTC. Translated, it gives CSVGTGNSGANVLTF. Supplemented by reference TRBV29-1 and TRBJ2-6, the full variable domain reads SAVISQKPSRDICQRGTSLTIQCQVDSQVTMMFWYRQQPGQSLTLIATANQGSEATYESGFVIDKFPISRPNLTFSTLTVSNMSPEDSSIYLCSVGTGNSGANVLTFGAGSRLTVL.

In regard to this clonotype: This may be a read error: a much more frequent sequence differs by one nucleotide. The V and J genes are TRBV29-1 and TRBJ2-5; D ambiguous. V gave up 8 bases and J gave up 0 bases, with 13 bases separating them. This CDR3 has 13 amino acids. Germline assignment: CDR1 SQVTM and CDR2 ANQGSEA. The CDR3 spells CSMAYSDQETQYF. CDR3 DNA: TGCAGCATGGCTTACAGTGACCAAGAGACCCAGTACTTC.

V and J are TRBV5-1 and TRBJ2-7; TRBD2 matches at 14 bases. The CDR3 totals 19 residues. In germline, CDR1 is SGHRS, CDR2 YFSETQ. Trimming took 0 bases from V and 0 from J; bases not matched to a gene: 8. The CDR3 reads CASSLGLAGGVLSSYEQYF. In DNA, the CDR3 is TGCGCCAGCAGCTTGGGACTAGCGGGAGGGGTCCTAAGCTCCTACGAGCAGTACTTC.

In its sample, this clonotype was seen a few times. The rearrangement links TRBV7-2 to TRBJ2-2, with 9 positions matching TRBD1. CDR1 is SGHTA and CDR2 is FQGNSA in the germline V gene. The CDR3 runs to 14 residues. V was clipped by 5 bases and J by 6 bases; unmatched bases: 4. The CDR3 sequence is CASSITGGSGELFF. CDR3 coding DNA: TGTGCCAGCAGCATTACAGGGGGCTCCGGGGAGCTGTTTTTT.

The sample holds a few counts of this clonotype. The chain uses TRBV28 and TRBJ2-5, with D uncertain. This CDR3 region has 13 residues. Trimming shortened V by 3 bases and J by 3 bases, and 8 bases separated the two germline ends. Germline CDR1 MDHEN, CDR2 SYDVKM. The CDR3 bases are TGTGCCAGCAGTTTTCCTTCTAAAGAGACCCAGTACTTC. Its protein is CASSFPSKETQYF.

This sequence joins TRBV9 and TRBJ2-7; the match to TRBD2 covers 10 bases. Germline CDR1 SGDLS, CDR2 YYNGEE. The trim removed 0 bases at V and 7 bases at J, leaving 7 bases unmatched. The CDR3 has 15 residues. CDR3 protein: CASSVGLAGVGEQYF. DNA for the CDR3: TGTGCCAGCAGCGTAGGGCTAGCGGGAGTGGGTGAGCAGTACTTC.

The CDR3 sequence: CASSFWRTNQPQHF. Here the CDR3 DNA reads TGTGCCAGCAGTTTTTGGCGGACCAATCAGCCCCAGCATTTT. The genes are TRBV12-3 or TRBV12-4 and TRBJ1-5; D ambiguous. Trimming took off 3 bases at V and 3 bases at J, with 9 bases between the two ends. CDR3 length equals 14 residues.